Shown below are 24 T cell receptor beta chains from a single sample sequenced in a study of blood T cell repertoires in COVID-19 (dated by TCRdb to between 2020 and 2021). Libraries were prepared through the immunoSEQ multiplex PCR assay. TCRdb holds this immuneACCESS table with in-frame rearrangements only. Some clones are missing; in checked studies, unresolved V genes explain under half, and the rest has no known cause. Across this sample there are about 230,000 clones, with around 92% seen only once. Almost 4% of the sample goes to the ten largest clones. Sequenced input: PBMCs or T cells enriched from blood (not recorded which). These receptors were obtained from a woman aged 25 to 45 with acute COVID-19.

This clone came up once. The CDR3 spells CASSYGPYGGYTF. In nucleotides, the CDR3 is TGTGCCAGCAGTTACGGTCCCTACGGTGGCTACACCTTC. The rearrangement joins TRBV6-5 to TRBJ1-2; unclear D gene. The CDR3 is 13 amino acids. Trimming shortened V by 2 bases and J by 7 bases, and 11 bases separated the two germline ends. Germline CDR1 and CDR2: MNHEY and SVGAGI.

This clone has just one count. This chain links TRBV5-1 with TRBJ1-1, with TRBD1 identical over 9 bases. The V gene end was trimmed by 0 bases and the J gene end by 1 base; junction bases not matched to a gene: 7. Germline lookup yields CDR1 SGHRS and CDR2 YFSETQ. CDR3 size: 17 residues. The CDR3 nucleotides read TGCGCCAGCAGCTTGGTCGACAGGGGGGCTACGAACACTGAAGCTTTCTTT. Its translation is CASSLVDRGATNTEAFF.

The gene calls are TRBV5-1 and TRBJ1-2; possible D gene TRBD1, 6 bases. This CDR3 is 14 amino acids long. Trimming removed 4 bases at V and 5 bases at J, with 15 bases between. The germline CDR1 and CDR2 sequences are SGHRS and YFSETQ. The CDR3 DNA follows: TGCGCCAGCAGCACCCTACAGGGTCGGTATGGCTACACCTTC. It translates to CASSTLQGRYGYTF.

The V call is TRBV29-1, the J call TRBJ2-1; 7 bases are a match to TRBD1. The V gene end was trimmed by 4 bases and the J gene end by 9 bases; junction bases not matched to a gene: 9. CDR1 is SQVTM and CDR2 is ANQGSEA in the germline V gene. CDR3 length equals 13 residues. For the CDR3, the DNA is TGCAGCGTTGTTCCGCAGGGGGTGGGTGAGCAGTTCTTC. Residues: CSVVPQGVGEQFF.

The chain joins TRBV5-5 to TRBJ1-1, with D perhaps matching TRBD1 (5 bases). The germline V gene encodes CDR1 SGHKS and CDR2 YYEKEE (reference sequence). The CDR3 runs to 15 residues. V was clipped by 4 bases and J by 6 bases, with 19 bases between them. The CDR3 DNA follows: TGTGCCAGCAGCCCCGCAGGGAATGGGTTGGCTGAAGCTTTCTTT. This sequence encodes CASSPAGNGLAEAFF.

The gene calls are TRBV6-5 and TRBJ2-3, with 12 nucleotides matching TRBD2. V lost 9 bases, J lost 6 bases, and 10 bases stayed unmatched. The germline gives CDR1 MNHEY, CDR2 SVGAGI. The CDR3 is 15 amino acids. The CDR3 region is CASLPSSGGADTQYF. The CDR3 nucleotides are TGTGCCAGTCTACCCTCTAGCGGGGGGGCGGATACGCAGTATTTT.

This rearrangement joins TRBV4-3 to TRBJ1-2; weak D call: TRBD1 (5 bases). Deletions cut 1 base from V and 8 bases from J, with 17 bases between. The CDR3 consists of 15 residues. The germline CDR1 and CDR2 sequences are LGHNA and YSLEER. The CDR3 loop reads CASSQGIQGSRGYTF. Written as DNA, the CDR3 is TGCGCCAGCAGCCAAGGGATCCAGGGCTCTCGGGGCTACACCTTC.

The chain employs TRBV7-7 and TRBJ2-1; TRBD2 matches 10 bases. Trimming took 5 bases from V and 2 from J; bases not matched to a gene: 3. In germline, CDR1 is SSHAT, CDR2 FNYEAQ (reference sequence). The CDR3 extends over 15 amino acids. CDR3: CASSVSGGPYNEQFF. CDR3 sequence (DNA): TGTGCCAGCAGCGTTAGCGGGGGGCCCTACAATGAGCAGTTCTTC.

J is TRBJ2-7 and V is TRBV9, with D possibly TRBD1 on 5 matching bases. Trimming cost V 0 bases and J 0 bases, with 10 bases left between them. The CDR3 is 15 amino acids. The V gene's germline CDR1 is SGDLS and CDR2 YYNGEE. The CDR3 loop is CASSVGGRASYEQYF. CDR3 in DNA: TGTGCCAGCAGCGTAGGGGGCAGGGCCTCCTACGAGCAGTACTTC.

The chain links TRBV11-2 to TRBJ2-1, with 9 nucleotides matching TRBD2. The CDR3 is 14 amino acids. The trim removed 0 bases at V and 9 bases at J, leaving 3 bases unmatched. Germline lookup yields CDR1 SGHAT and CDR2 FQNNGV. CDR3 residues: CASSLEPSGIEQFF. The CDR3 DNA sequence: TGTGCCAGCAGCTTAGAGCCTAGCGGGATTGAGCAGTTCTTC. Together with reference TRBV11-2 and TRBJ2-1, the CDR3 gives the full variable domain: EAGVAQSPRYKIIEKRQSVAFWCNPISGHATLYWYQQILGQGPKLLIQFQNNGVVDDSQLPKDRFSAERLKGVDSTLKIQPAKLEDSAVYLCASSLEPSGIEQFFGPGTRLTVL.

The chain combines TRBV4-3 with TRBJ1-1; D possibly corresponds to TRBD1 (5 bases). There are 14 residues in the CDR3. Trimming stripped 1 base from V and 4 bases from J, with 10 bases between. CDR1 and CDR2 (germline): LGHNA, YSLEER. The CDR3 DNA follows: TGCGCCAGCAGCCAAGGTCGACAGAGCACTGAAGCTTTCTTT. Protein sequence: CASSQGRQSTEAFF.

The gene calls are TRBV12-3 or TRBV12-4 and TRBJ1-5, with 7 bases matching TRBD1. V gave up 1 base and J gave up 10 bases; unmatched junction bases: 4. This CDR3 contains 13 residues. CDR3 sequence reads: CASSLDRDSPQHF. The CDR3 DNA is TGTGCCAGCAGTTTAGACCGGGACAGCCCCCAGCATTTT.

The genes are TRBV2 and TRBJ2-2; maybe TRBD1 (5 bases). Looked up from germline, CDR1 is SNHLY and CDR2 is FYNNEI. Trimming pared 3 bases from V and 4 bases from J, leaving 9 bases between. The length of the CDR3 is 14 residues. The CDR3 DNA reads as TGTGCCAGCAGTGAGATCCAGGGCACCGGGGAGCTGTTTTTT. Its translation is CASSEIQGTGELFF.

The chain employs TRBV7-2 and TRBJ1-2; D is possibly TRBD1 (5 bases). The CDR3 is made up of 16 amino acids. The germline V gene encodes CDR1 SGHTA and CDR2 FQGNSA. V lost 4 bases and J 2 bases, leaving 17 bases between the germline ends. The CDR3 DNA is TGTGCCAGCAGCTCAAACATTGGGGGGTTCAACTATGGCTACACCTTC. Protein sequence: CASSSNIGGFNYGYTF. The full variable domain, completed using reference TRBV7-2 and TRBJ1-2, is GAGVSQSPSNKVTEKGKDVELRCDPISGHTALYWYRQSLGQGLEFLIYFQGNSAPDKSGLPSDRFSAERTGGSVSTLTIQRTQQEDSAVYLCASSSNIGGFNYGYTFGSGTRLTVV.

This rearrangement joins TRBV5-1 to TRBJ1-5; 9 bases map to TRBD1. V lost 0 bases, J lost 7 bases, and 5 bases stayed unmatched. The CDR3 is made up of 15 amino acids. Germline loops: CDR1 SGHRS, CDR2 YFSETQ. The CDR3 coding sequence is TGCGCCAGCAGCTTGGCGGGACAGGGCGAGCAGCCCCAGCATTTT. This translates into CASSLAGQGEQPQHF.

The J gene is TRBJ1-5, the V gene TRBV5-6, with D tentatively TRBD1 (5 bases). The germline CDR1 and CDR2 sequences are SGHDT and YYEEEE. With 3 bases removed from V and 1 base from J, the gap between germline ends came to 14 bases. The CDR3 totals 16 residues. The CDR3 DNA is TGTGCCAGCAGCTCTAAGTCGGGGGGAAGCAATCAGCCCCAGCATTTT. It is translated as CASSSKSGGSNQPQHF. Full variable domain (outside the CDR3, taken from reference TRBV5-6 and TRBJ1-5): DAGVTQSPTHLIKTRGQQVTLRCSPKSGHDTVSWYQQALGQGPQFIFQYYEEEERQRGNFPDRFSGHQFPNYSSELNVNALLLGDSALYLCASSSKSGGSNQPQHFGDGTRLSIL.

CDR3 sequence: CASSFQTGEYEKLFF. The CDR3 bases are TGTGCCAGCAGCTTTCAGACAGGGGAATATGAAAAACTGTTTTTT. The chain combines TRBV5-5 with TRBJ1-4; 8 positions match TRBD1. CDR1 is SGHKS, CDR2 YYEKEE, per germline (reference sequence). Trimming took 2 bases from V and 6 from J; bases not matched to a gene: 6. This CDR3 is built from 15 residues.

The genes are TRBV29-1 and TRBJ2-2, with D possibly matching TRBD1 (6 bases). Germline assignment: CDR1 SQVTM and CDR2 ANQGSEA. The CDR3 runs 13 residues. The V end lost 4 bases, the J end lost 1 base, and 7 bases lay between the germline ends. CDR3 nucleotide sequence: TGCAGCGTTGCCAGGGGGAACACCGGGGAGCTGTTTTTT. It yields the protein CSVARGNTGELFF.

The rearrangement links TRBV10-3 to TRBJ1-2, with 10 bases lining up with TRBD1. The CDR3 extends over 17 amino acids. V was clipped by 6 bases and J by 2 bases; unmatched bases: 12. Germline V lookup: CDR1 ENHRY, CDR2 SYGVKD. The CDR3 coding sequence is TGTGCCATCAGACAGACAGGGGGCCGCGCAAAAAACTATGGCTACACCTTC. It encodes CAIRQTGGRAKNYGYTF.

This chain links TRBV7-3 with TRBJ1-1, with TRBD1 as a possible D gene (5 bases). The CDR3 is 15 residues long. The V end lost 5 bases, the J end lost 1 base, and 14 bases lay between the germline ends. Germline CDR1 is SGHTA and CDR2 is FQGTGA. The CDR3 here is CASSPNPRANTEAFF. CDR3 nucleotide sequence: TGTGCCAGCAGCCCCAACCCCAGGGCGAACACTGAAGCTTTCTTT. Using reference TRBV7-3 and TRBJ1-1 for the parts outside the CDR3, the full variable domain is GAGVSQTPSNKVTEKGKYVELRCDPISGHTALYWYRQSLGQGPEFLIYFQGTGAADDSGLPNDRFFAVRPEGSVSTLKIQRTERGDSAVYLCASSPNPRANTEAFFGQGTRLTVV.

The chain uses TRBV19 and TRBJ2-7; 7 bases map to TRBD1. After removal of 8 bases from V and 1 base from J, the junction contained 8 bases not matched to a gene. The CDR3 has 14 amino acids. Germline loops: CDR1 LNHDA, CDR2 SQIVND (reference sequence). DNA for the CDR3: TGTGCCAGTGCCCGGGACAGCAAATCCTACGAGCAGTACTTC. Translation gives CASARDSKSYEQYF.

The chain joins TRBV6-6 to TRBJ2-1, with 11 nucleotides matching TRBD2. The CDR3 spans 16 residues. The trim removed 5 bases at V and 4 bases at J, leaving 7 bases unmatched. The germline V gene has CDR1 MNHNY and CDR2 SVGAGI (reference sequence). CDR3 in DNA: TGTGCCAGCAGTCGAACCGGGACTAGCGGATACAATGAGCAGTTCTTC. Amino acid sequence: CASSRTGTSGYNEQFF.

V and J are TRBV10-3 and TRBJ1-1; D is unresolved. Trimming left V 5 bases short and J 1 base short, with 8 bases between. The CDR3 consists of 13 residues. Germline V gene data show CDR1 as ENHRY and CDR2 as SYGVKD. The chain's CDR3 is CAISKQPNTEAFF. The CDR3 bases are TGTGCCATCAGTAAACAACCGAACACTGAAGCTTTCTTT.

This chain links TRBV15 with TRBJ1-1; possible D gene TRBD1, 5 bases. The CDR3 runs to 14 residues. Deletions cut 4 bases from V and 9 bases from J, with 18 bases between. Germline values: CDR1 LNHNV, CDR2 YYDKDF (reference sequence). DNA of the CDR3: TGTGCCACCAGCAACCTGGGGGGGAGGGCCAAAGCTTTCTTT. Protein sequence: CATSNLGGRAKAFF.